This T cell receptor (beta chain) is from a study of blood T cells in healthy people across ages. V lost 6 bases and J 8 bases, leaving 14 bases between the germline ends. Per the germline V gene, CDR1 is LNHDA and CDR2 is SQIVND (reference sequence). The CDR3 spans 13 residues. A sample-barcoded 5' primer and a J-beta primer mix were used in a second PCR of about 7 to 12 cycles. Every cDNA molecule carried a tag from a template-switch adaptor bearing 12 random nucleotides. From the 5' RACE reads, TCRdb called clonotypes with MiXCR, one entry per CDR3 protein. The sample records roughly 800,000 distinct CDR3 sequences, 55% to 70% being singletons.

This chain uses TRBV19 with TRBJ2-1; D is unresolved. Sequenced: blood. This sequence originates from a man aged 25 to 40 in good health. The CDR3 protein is CASRNVGVDEQFF. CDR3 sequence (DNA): TGTGCCAGTAGGAACGTTGGGGTCGATGAGCAGTTCTTC. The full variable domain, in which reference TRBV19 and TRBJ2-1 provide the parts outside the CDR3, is DGGITQSPKYLFRKEGQNVTLSCEQNLNHDAMYWYRQDPGQGLRLIYYSQIVNDFQKGDIAEGYSVSREKKESFPLTVTSAQKNPTAFYLCASRNVGVDEQFFGPGTRLTVL.